This is a list of T cell receptor beta chains from one sample in a study of blood T cell repertoires in COVID-19. The assay was immunoSEQ multiplex PCR, and TCRdb's table has in-frame clones only and misses some. Among 150,000 or so clones listed, 60% to 85% were seen once. Sequences were obtained from peripheral blood. Receptor source: a woman of 80 years or more with active or convalescent COVID-19. Each CDR3 is given with its conserved first and last residue. Fields, in order: D gene, clone size, V gene, J gene, CDR3 protein, CDR3 DNA. A D gene is named only where the DNA matches it firmly. A clone size is listed for some rows: how often the clone was seen (once, few, many), or a class if it is expanded.

>.|.|TRBV9|TRBJ1-3
CASSLEAGKGNTIYF
TGTGCCAGCAGCCTAGAGGCAGGGAAAGGAAACACCATATATTTT
>TRBD1|.|TRBV19|TRBJ1-1
CASSIFNRGNSEAFF
TGTGCCAGTAGTATTTTCAACAGGGGAAACTCTGAAGCTTTCTTT
>.|.|TRBV14|TRBJ2-1
CASSQAGAGGNNEQFF
TGTGCCAGCAGCCAAGCTGGAGCCGGGGGTAACAATGAGCAGTTCTTC
>TRBD2|.|TRBV9|TRBJ2-1
CASSVVSSGGGTVEQFF
TGTGCCAGCAGCGTAGTGTCTAGCGGGGGGGGTACGGTTGAGCAGTTCTTC
>.|once|TRBV6-6|TRBJ1-4
CASRRGRANEKLFF
TGTGCCAGCAGACGAGGCAGGGCTAATGAAAAACTGTTTTTT
>.|.|TRBV4-2|TRBJ1-2
CASSQVLRMGQQFYGYTF
TGTGCCAGCAGCCAAGTTCTAAGGATGGGACAACAGTTCTATGGCTACACCTTC
>.|few|TRBV5-1|TRBJ2-5
CASSSRTGLQETQYF
TGCGCCAGCAGCTCTCGTACAGGTCTACAAGAGACCCAGTACTTC
>.|.|TRBV7-9|TRBJ1-1
CASSTKNTEAFF
TGTGCCAGCAGCACTAAGAACACTGAAGCTTTCTTT
>.|.|TRBV28|TRBJ2-2
CASSLTGNGAGELFF
TGTGCCAGCAGTTTAACAGGCAATGGGGCCGGGGAGCTGTTTTTT
>TRBD2|.|TRBV11-2|TRBJ2-7
CASSMELAGSYEQYF
TGTGCCAGCAGCATGGAACTAGCGGGCTCCTACGAGCAGTACTTC
>TRBD1|.|TRBV7-9|TRBJ1-1
CASSSGTGGRSTEAFF
TGTGCCAGCAGCTCCGGGACAGGGGGCCGGAGCACTGAAGCTTTCTTT
>TRBD1|.|TRBV5-6|TRBJ1-1
CASSLGQGAAIEAFF
TGTGCCAGCAGCTTGGGACAGGGGGCAGCAATTGAAGCTTTCTTT
>.|.|TRBV6-5|TRBJ2-6
CASRVSVGANVLTF
TGTGCCAGTCGGGTCTCTGTCGGTGCCAACGTCCTGACTTTC
>TRBD2|.|TRBV7-2|TRBJ2-3
CASSAGLAGFKVTDTQYF
TGTGCCAGCAGCGCGGGACTAGCGGGTTTCAAAGTCACAGATACGCAGTATTTT
>.|once|TRBV4-3|TRBJ2-7
CASSQDRQSYEQYF
TGCGCCAGCAGCCAAGATCGCCAGTCCTACGAGCAGTACTTC
>.|.|TRBV5-5|TRBJ2-3
CASSSGMRADTQYF
TGTGCCAGCAGCTCGGGCATGAGGGCAGATACGCAGTATTTT
>TRBD2|.|TRBV5-4|TRBJ2-3
CASTIGAGEGTQYF
TGTGCCAGCACCATCGGAGCGGGGGAAGGTACGCAGTATTTT
>.|.|TRBV19|TRBJ1-5
CASRIGGSDQPQHF
TGTGCCAGTAGAATAGGAGGTTCGGATCAGCCCCAGCATTTT
>TRBD1|.|TRBV19|TRBJ1-4
CASSIGGTGFEKLFF
TGTGCCAGTAGTATAGGTGGGACAGGTTTCGAAAAACTGTTTTTT
>.|.|TRBV9|TRBJ1-4
CASSVGGGGEKLFF
TGTGCCAGCAGCGTAGGAGGGGGGGGAGAAAAACTGTTTTTT
>.|.|TRBV6-6|TRBJ2-6
CASSYSRDSGANVLTF
TGTGCCAGCAGTTACTCGCGAGACTCTGGGGCCAACGTCCTGACTTTC
>TRBD1|.|TRBV6-1|TRBJ1-2
CASSEQGTGNVANYGYTF
TGTGCCAGCAGTGAACAGGGGACAGGGAATGTAGCTAACTATGGCTACACCTTC
>.|.|TRBV5-1|TRBJ2-7
CASSLLQNSYEQYF
TGCGCCAGCAGCTTGTTACAGAACAGCTACGAGCAGTACTTC
>TRBD1|.|TRBV28|TRBJ1-5
CASRGGTGSNQPQHF
TGTGCCAGCAGGGGAGGGACAGGGAGCAATCAGCCCCAGCATTTT
>.|.|TRBV14|TRBJ1-2
CASSQGDALSGYTF
TGTGCCAGCAGCCAAGGTGATGCCTTGAGTGGCTACACCTTC
>.|few|TRBV30|TRBJ1-1
CARTGILGTEAFF
TGTGCTCGTACAGGGATTCTGGGCACTGAAGCTTTCTTT
>.|few|TRBV19|TRBJ1-3
CASSPRTFSGNTIYF
TGTGCCAGTAGTCCTAGGACTTTCTCTGGAAACACCATATATTTT
>TRBD1|.|TRBV7-7|TRBJ2-5
CASSSDRLKTQYF
TGTGCTAGCAGCTCGGACAGGTTAAAGACCCAGTACTTC
>.|few|TRBV19|TRBJ2-2
CASSIGGPGELFF
TGTGCCAGTAGTATCGGCGGGCCCGGGGAGCTGTTTTTT
>.|.|TRBV19|TRBJ1-1
CASIKAGIHKSEAFF
TGTGCCAGTATCAAAGCGGGTATCCACAAATCTGAAGCTTTCTTT
>.|once|TRBV13|TRBJ2-7
CASRRAGNRYEQYF
TGTGCCAGCAGGAGGGCGGGTAATAGGTACGAGCAGTACTTC
>.|.|TRBV30|TRBJ2-2
CAWRDRNTGELFF
TGTGCCTGGAGAGACAGAAACACCGGGGAGCTGTTTTTT
>.|.|TRBV5-1|TRBJ1-1
CASSLAGVTGTEAFF
TGCGCCAGCAGCTTGGCCGGTGTGACGGGTACTGAAGCTTTCTTT
>TRBD1|.|TRBV19|TRBJ1-1
CAITDRDEAFF
TGTGCCATTACGGACAGGGACGAAGCTTTCTTT
>TRBD1|.|TRBV7-2|TRBJ2-1
CASSTQGARRSNEQFF
TGTGCCAGCAGCACGCAGGGGGCCCGACGCTCCAATGAGCAGTTCTTC
>TRBD2|once|TRBV3-1/TRBV3-2|TRBJ2-1
CASSQSGGDNEQFF
TGTGCCAGCAGCCAAAGCGGGGGGGACAATGAGCAGTTCTTC
>.|.|TRBV6-5|TRBJ2-7
CASSYFGGSYEQYF
TGTGCCAGCAGTTACTTTGGGGGGTCCTACGAGCAGTACTTC
>TRBD2|.|TRBV19|TRBJ2-1
CASSSQAGSAYNEQFF
TGTGCCAGCAGCTCCCAAGCGGGGAGCGCCTACAATGAGCAGTTCTTC
>TRBD1|.|TRBV25-1|TRBJ1-3
CASSEQRGQGNTIYF
TGTGCCAGCAGTGAACAGAGGGGACAGGGAAACACCATATATTTT
>TRBD1|.|TRBV9|TRBJ1-1
CASSAGGTYTEAFF
TGTGCCAGCAGCGCAGGGGGTACCTACACTGAAGCTTTCTTT
>TRBD2|.|TRBV6-5|TRBJ2-5
CASRPLAGGEETQYF
TGTGCCAGCAGACCGCTAGCGGGGGGGGAAGAGACCCAGTACTTC
>.|.|TRBV19|TRBJ2-7
CASSTGTRVREQYF
TGTGCCAGTAGTACCGGGACAAGGGTTCGCGAGCAGTACTTC
>.|.|TRBV19|TRBJ1-4
CASSIIHEEKLFF
TGTGCCAGTAGTATTATACATGAAGAAAAACTGTTTTTT
>.|.|TRBV30|TRBJ1-1
CARGGVMNTEAFF
TGTGCCCGGGGCGGGGTGATGAACACTGAAGCTTTCTTT